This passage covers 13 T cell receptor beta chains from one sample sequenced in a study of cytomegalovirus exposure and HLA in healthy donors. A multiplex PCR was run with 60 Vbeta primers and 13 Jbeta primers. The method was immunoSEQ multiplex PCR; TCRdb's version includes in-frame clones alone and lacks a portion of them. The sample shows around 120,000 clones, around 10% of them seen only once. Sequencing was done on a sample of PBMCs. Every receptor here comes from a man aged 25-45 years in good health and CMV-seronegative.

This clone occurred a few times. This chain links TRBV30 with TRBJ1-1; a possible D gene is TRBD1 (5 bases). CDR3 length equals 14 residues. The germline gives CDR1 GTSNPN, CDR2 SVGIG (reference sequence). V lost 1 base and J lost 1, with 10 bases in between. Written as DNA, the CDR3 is TGTGCCTGGAGTGGGCAAGGGGAGAACACTGAAGCTTTCTTT. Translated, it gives CAWSGQGENTEAFF.

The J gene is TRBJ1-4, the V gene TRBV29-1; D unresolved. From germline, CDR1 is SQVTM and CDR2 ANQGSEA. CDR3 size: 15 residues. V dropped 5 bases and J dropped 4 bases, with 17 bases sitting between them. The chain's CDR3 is CSVQQLSARNEKLFF. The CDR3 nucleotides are TGCAGCGTTCAACAACTATCAGCCCGTAATGAAAAACTGTTTTTT.

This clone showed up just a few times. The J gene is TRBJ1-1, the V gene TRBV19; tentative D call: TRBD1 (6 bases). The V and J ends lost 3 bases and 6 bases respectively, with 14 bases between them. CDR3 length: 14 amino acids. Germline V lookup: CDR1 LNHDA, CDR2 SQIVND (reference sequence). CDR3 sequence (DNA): TGTGCCAGTAGTATTCGGGGGGGGGCCGCTGAAGCTTTCTTT. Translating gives CASSIRGGAAEAFF.

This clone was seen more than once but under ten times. The CDR3 DNA is TGCGCCAGCAGCCAAGATAAGGGGGACGGGACTAGCGCGTCAGATACGCAGTATTTT. Encoded protein: CASSQDKGDGTSASDTQYF. This rearrangement joins TRBV4-1 to TRBJ2-3; TRBD2 aligns across 10 bases. Germline lookup yields CDR1 MGHRA and CDR2 YSYEKL. V lost 0 bases and J lost 4; bases outside the gene matches: 13. The CDR3 has 19 residues.

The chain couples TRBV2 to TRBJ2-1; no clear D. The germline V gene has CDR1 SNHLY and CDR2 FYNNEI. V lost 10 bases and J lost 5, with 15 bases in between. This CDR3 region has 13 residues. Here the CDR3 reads CATNGDGNNEQFF. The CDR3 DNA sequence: TGTGCCACCAACGGAGACGGAAACAATGAGCAGTTCTTC. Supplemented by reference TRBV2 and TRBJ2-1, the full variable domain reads EPEVTQTPSHQVTQMGQEVILRCVPISNHLYFYWYRQILGQKVEFLVSFYNNEISEKSEIFDDQFSVERPDGSNFTLKIRSTKLEDSAMYFCATNGDGNNEQFFGPGTRLTVL.

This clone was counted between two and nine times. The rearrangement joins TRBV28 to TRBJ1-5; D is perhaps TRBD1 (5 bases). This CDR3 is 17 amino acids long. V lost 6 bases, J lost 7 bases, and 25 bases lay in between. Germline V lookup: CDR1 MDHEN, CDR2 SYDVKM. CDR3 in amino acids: CASRALISSGWGQPQHF. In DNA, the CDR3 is TGTGCCAGCAGAGCCTTAATATCGTCAGGGTGGGGACAGCCCCAGCATTTT.

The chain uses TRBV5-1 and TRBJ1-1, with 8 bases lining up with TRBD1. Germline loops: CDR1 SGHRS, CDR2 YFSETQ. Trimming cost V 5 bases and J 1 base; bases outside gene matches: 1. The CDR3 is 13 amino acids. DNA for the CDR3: TGCGCCAGCAGAGGGACAGGGAACACTGAAGCTTTCTTT. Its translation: CASRGTGNTEAFF.

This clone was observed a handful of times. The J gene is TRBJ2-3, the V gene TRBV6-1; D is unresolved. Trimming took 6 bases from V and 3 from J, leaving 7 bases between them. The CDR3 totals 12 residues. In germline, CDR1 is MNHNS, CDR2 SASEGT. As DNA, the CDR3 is TGTGCCAGCAGGACACAGACAGATACGCAGTATTTT. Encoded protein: CASRTQTDTQYF.

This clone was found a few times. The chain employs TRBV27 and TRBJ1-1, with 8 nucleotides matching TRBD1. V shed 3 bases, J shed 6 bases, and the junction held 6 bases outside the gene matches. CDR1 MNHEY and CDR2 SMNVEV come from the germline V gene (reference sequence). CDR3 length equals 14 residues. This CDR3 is CASSFQGAGAEAFF. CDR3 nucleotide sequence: TGTGCCAGCAGTTTTCAGGGGGCTGGGGCTGAAGCTTTCTTT.

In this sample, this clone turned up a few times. CDR3 loop: CATSRDNSGYEQYF. The CDR3 nucleotides are TGTGCCACCAGCAGAGATAATAGTGGCTACGAGCAGTACTTC. J is TRBJ2-7 and V is TRBV15; D uncertain. There are 14 residues in the CDR3. CDR1 LNHNV and CDR2 YYDKDF come from the germline V gene (reference sequence). V was shortened by 0 bases and J by 3 bases, with 9 bases between the two germline ends.

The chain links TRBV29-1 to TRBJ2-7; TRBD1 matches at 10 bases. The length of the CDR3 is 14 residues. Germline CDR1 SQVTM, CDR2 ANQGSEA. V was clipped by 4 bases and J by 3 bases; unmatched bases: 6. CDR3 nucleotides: TGCAGCGTTGCTGAATGGGACAGGGGCTACGAGCAGTACTTC. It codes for CSVAEWDRGYEQYF.

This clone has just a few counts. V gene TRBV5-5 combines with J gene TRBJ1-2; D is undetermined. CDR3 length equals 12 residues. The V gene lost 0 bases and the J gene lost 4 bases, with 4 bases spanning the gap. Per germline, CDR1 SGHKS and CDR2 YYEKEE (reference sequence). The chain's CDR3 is CASSLDGYGYTF. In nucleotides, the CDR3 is TGTGCCAGCAGCTTGGACGGCTATGGCTACACCTTC. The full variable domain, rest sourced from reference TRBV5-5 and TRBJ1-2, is DAGVTQSPTHLIKTRGQQVTLRCSPISGHKSVSWYQQVLGQGPQFIFQYYEKEERGRGNFPDRFSARQFPNYSSELNVNALLLGDSALYLCASSLDGYGYTFGSGTRLTVV.

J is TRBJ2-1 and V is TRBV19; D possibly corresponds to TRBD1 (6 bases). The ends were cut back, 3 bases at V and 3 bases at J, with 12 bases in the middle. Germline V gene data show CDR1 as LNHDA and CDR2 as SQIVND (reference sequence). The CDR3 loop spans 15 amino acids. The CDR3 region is CASSIRTEIYNEQFF. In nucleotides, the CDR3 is TGTGCCAGTAGTATCCGGACAGAGATCTACAATGAGCAGTTCTTC.